This T cell receptor (beta chain) was obtained from a study of blood T cells in healthy people across ages. The second PCR ran about 6 to 12 cycles with a sample-barcoded 5' primer and J-beta primers. All samples yielded 2.5 million or more CDR3-containing paired-end reads. One entry per CDR3 protein, called by TCRdb with MiXCR from the 5' RACE reads. The sample shows some 1,500,000 distinct CDR3 sequences, approximately 43% of them seen only once. V lost 1 base, J lost 8 bases, and 15 bases lay in between. Germline CDR1 is SGHTA and CDR2 is FQGNSA. This CDR3 is 15 amino acids long. The chain carries TRBV7-2 and TRBJ2-1, with D possibly being TRBD1 (5 bases). Sequenced sample: blood. The sequence derives from a woman aged 18-35 years in good health. CDR3 protein: CASSLGRSQGYEQFF. The CDR3 region has the DNA TGTGCCAGCAGCTTAGGTAGGAGCCAGGGTTATGAGCAGTTCTTC.